A single sample is the source of the 5 T cell receptor beta chains below, sequenced in a study of Graves' ophthalmopathy and Graves' hyperthyroidism. From RNA, the CDR3 regions of TCR beta chains were amplified and sequenced. First-round RT-PCR with HTBI primers preceded a second-round multiplex PCR. Using its own MiXCR run on the multiplex PCR reads, TCRdb lists one record per CDR3 protein. The sample holds over a million distinct CDR3 sequences; less than 45% are singletons and the top ten take 11%. The material sequenced was peripheral blood or thyroid tissue (not recorded which). These receptors all come from an adult man with Graves' hyperthyroidism.

This clonotype was observed a few times. The CDR3 coding sequence is TGTGCCAGCAGTGGGTACAGGGGGCGGATTGGGACCCAGTACTTC. Protein sequence: CASSGYRGRIGTQYF. This chain connects TRBV2 to TRBJ2-5, with 9 bases matching TRBD1. J gave up 7 bases and V 4 bases, and 10 bases lay outside the gene matches. There are 15 residues in the CDR3. The germline CDR1 and CDR2 sequences are SNHLY and FYNNEI.

Ten or more counts support this clonotype. V is TRBV20-1 and J is TRBJ1-5; 9 nucleotides line up with TRBD1. Germline CDR1 and CDR2: DFQATT and SNEGSKA (reference sequence). This CDR3 has 13 residues. The junction had 6 bases not matched to a gene; V was cut back by 6 bases and J by 6 bases. CDR3 bases: TGCAGTGCGAGGACAGGGGTGGGTCAGCCCCAGCATTTT. Its translation: CSARTGVGQPQHF.

This clonotype appeared many times. The rearrangement joins TRBV2 to TRBJ1-4, with D unresolved. CDR3 size: 11 residues. V lost 8 bases and J 5 bases, leaving 6 bases between the germline ends. The V gene's germline CDR1 is SNHLY and CDR2 FYNNEI. The CDR3 nucleotides are TGTGCCAGCCATATGAATGAAAAACTGTTTTTT. Translated: CASHMNEKLFF.

V gene TRBV29-1 combines with J gene TRBJ1-4; TRBD1 matches at 9 bases. Germline loops: CDR1 SQVTM, CDR2 ANQGSEA. After removal of 3 bases from V and 7 bases from J, the junction contained 6 bases not matched to a gene. This CDR3 contains 14 residues. CDR3 protein: CSVDQGQGGEKLFF. The CDR3 region has the DNA TGCAGCGTTGACCAGGGACAGGGAGGTGAAAAACTGTTTTTT.

The V call is TRBV7-6, the J call TRBJ1-2; unclear D gene. Germline V CDR1 and CDR2: SGHVS, FNYEAQ. The length of the CDR3 is 13 residues. The ends were cut back, 1 base at V and 12 bases at J, with 15 bases in the middle. CDR3 coding DNA: TGTGCCAGCAGCTTAGGTTTTAGTGGCGGCCACACCTTC. As protein: CASSLGFSGGHTF.